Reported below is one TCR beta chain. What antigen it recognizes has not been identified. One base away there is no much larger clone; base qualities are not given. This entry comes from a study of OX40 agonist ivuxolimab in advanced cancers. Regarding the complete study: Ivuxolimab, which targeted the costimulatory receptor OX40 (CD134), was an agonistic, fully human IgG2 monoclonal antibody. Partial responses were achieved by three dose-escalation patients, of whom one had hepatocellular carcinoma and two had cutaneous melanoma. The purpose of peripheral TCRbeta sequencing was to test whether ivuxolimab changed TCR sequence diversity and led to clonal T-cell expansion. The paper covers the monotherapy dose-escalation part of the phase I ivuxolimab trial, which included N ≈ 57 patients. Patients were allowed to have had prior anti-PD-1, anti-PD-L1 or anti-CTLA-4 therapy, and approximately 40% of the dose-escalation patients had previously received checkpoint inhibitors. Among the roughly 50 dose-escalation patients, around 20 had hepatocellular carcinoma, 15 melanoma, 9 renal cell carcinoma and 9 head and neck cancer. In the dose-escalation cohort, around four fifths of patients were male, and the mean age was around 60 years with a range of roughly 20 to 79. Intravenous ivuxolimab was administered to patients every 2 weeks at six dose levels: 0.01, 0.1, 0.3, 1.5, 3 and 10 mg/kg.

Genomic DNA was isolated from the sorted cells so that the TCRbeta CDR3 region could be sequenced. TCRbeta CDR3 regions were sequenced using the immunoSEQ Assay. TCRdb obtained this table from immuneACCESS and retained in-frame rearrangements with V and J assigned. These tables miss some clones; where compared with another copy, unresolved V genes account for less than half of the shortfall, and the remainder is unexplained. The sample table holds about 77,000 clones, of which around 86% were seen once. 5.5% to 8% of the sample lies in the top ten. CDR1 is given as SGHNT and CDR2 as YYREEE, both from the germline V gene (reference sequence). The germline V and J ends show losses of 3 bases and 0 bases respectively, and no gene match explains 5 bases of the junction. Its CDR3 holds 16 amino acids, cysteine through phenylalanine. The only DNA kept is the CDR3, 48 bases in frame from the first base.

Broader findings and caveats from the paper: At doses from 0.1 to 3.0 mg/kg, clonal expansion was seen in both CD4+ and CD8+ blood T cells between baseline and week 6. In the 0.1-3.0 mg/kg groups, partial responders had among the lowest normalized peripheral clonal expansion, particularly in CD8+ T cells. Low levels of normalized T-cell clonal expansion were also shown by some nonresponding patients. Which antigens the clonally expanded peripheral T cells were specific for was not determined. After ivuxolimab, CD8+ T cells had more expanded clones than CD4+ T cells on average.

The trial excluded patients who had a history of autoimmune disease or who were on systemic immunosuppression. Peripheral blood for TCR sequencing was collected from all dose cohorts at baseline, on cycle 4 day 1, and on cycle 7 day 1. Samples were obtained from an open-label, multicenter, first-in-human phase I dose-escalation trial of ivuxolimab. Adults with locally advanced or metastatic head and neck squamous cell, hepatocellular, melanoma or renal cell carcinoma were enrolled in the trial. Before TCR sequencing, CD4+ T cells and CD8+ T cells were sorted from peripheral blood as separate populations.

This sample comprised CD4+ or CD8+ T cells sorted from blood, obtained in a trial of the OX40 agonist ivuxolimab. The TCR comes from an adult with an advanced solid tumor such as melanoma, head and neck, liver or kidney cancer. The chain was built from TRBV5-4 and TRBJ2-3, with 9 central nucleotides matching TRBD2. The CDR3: CASSSIAGESTDTQYF. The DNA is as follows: TGTGCCAGCAGCTCTATAGCGGGGGAGAGCACAGATACGCAGTATTTT. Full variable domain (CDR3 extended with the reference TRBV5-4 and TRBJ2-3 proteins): ETGVTQSPTHLIKTRGQQVTLRCSSQSGHNTVSWYQQALGQGPQFIFQYYREEENGRGNFPPRFSGLQFPNYSSELNVNALELDDSALYLCASSSIAGESTDTQYFGPGTRLTVL.